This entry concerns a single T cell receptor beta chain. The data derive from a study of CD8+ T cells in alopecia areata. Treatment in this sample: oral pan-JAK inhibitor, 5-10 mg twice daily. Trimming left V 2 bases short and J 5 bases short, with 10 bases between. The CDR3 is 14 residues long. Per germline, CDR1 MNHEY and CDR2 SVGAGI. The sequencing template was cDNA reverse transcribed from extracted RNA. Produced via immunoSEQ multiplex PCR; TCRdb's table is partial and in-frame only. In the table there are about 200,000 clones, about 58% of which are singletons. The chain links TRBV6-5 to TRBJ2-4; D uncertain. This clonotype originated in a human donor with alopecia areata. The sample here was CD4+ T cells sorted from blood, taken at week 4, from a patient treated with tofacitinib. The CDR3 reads CASSYGEGQNIQYF. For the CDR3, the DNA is TGTGCCAGCAGTTACGGGGAAGGCCAAAACATTCAGTACTTC.